This TCR beta chain emerged from a study of T cell responses to AZD1222 COVID-19 vaccine. Germline V CDR1 and CDR2: SEHNR, FQNEAQ (reference sequence). This CDR3 has 14 amino acids. The V segment lost 5 bases and the J segment 6 bases; nucleotides outside the gene matches: 10. Assay used: immunoSEQ multiplex PCR; TCRdb lists only in-frame clones, some missing. The repertoire holds some 96,000 clones, with over 75% as singletons. Study conclusions and caveats: White British people made up most donors, females outnumbered males, and clonal diversity was possibly underestimated.

On this clone itself: Its antigen is unidentified.

This sequence joins TRBV7-9 and TRBJ2-7; 7 bases are a match to TRBD1. The input for sequencing was peripheral blood, taken on day 0 of AZD1222 vaccination. This clonotype originated in an adult in good health. CDR3 amino acids: CASSRDSPYREQYF. DNA of the CDR3: TGTGCCAGCAGCCGGGACAGTCCCTACCGCGAGCAGTACTTC.